This TCR beta chain was recorded in a study of blood T cell repertoires in COVID-19. Method: immunoSEQ multiplex PCR; TCRdb's copy keeps in-frame clones and lacks some. The sample has fewer than 70,000 clones; roughly 84% are singletons. Trimming left V 7 bases short and J 1 base short, with 12 bases between. The CDR3 extends over 14 amino acids. The J gene is TRBJ2-3, the V gene TRBV23-1; a possible D gene is TRBD1 (6 bases). TRBV23-1 is flagged as an ORF with uncertain function. Sequencing used peripheral blood. The TCR originated in a man aged 45-60 years with active COVID-19. The CDR3 bases are TGCGCCAGCACCCAGGGGTTAGGCACAGATACGCAGTATTTT. As protein: CASTQGLGTDTQYF.